One sample yielded the 7 T cell receptor beta chains listed below, sequenced in a study of T cells in Graves' hyperthyroidism and ophthalmopathy. TCR beta CDR3 regions were amplified from RNA transcripts. The study used the HTBI primer set for a first-round RT-PCR of the TCR CDR3. One entry per CDR3 protein, called by TCRdb with MiXCR from the multiplex PCR reads. In the table there are some 490,000 distinct CDR3 sequences, approximately 23% of which are singletons. Source material: blood. The receptors stem from an older woman with Graves' ophthalmopathy.

The rearrangement uses TRBV30 and TRBJ1-1; TRBD1 matches at 7 bases. With V trimmed by 3 bases and J by 1 base, 5 bases remained unmatched. Germline CDR1 GTSNPN, CDR2 SVGIG (reference sequence). The CDR3 extends over 14 amino acids. The CDR3 spells CAWRPRGRNTEAFF. CDR3 sequence (DNA): TGTGCCTGGAGGCCCAGGGGGAGGAACACTGAAGCTTTCTTT.

V is TRBV12-3 or TRBV12-4 and J is TRBJ1-4; 7 bases are a match to TRBD1. This CDR3 has 14 residues. Germline trimming cut 6 bases from V and 3 bases from J; bases unmatched to any gene: 4. CDR3 sequence reads: CASSHRGANEKLFF. The CDR3 nucleotides read TGTGCCAGCAGCCACAGGGGTGCTAATGAAAAACTGTTTTTT.

This clonotype was detected many times. The J gene is TRBJ1-1, the V gene TRBV29-1; perhaps TRBD1 as D (6 bases). The CDR3 length is 13 residues. The V and J ends lost 6 bases and 1 base respectively, with 12 bases between them. Germline V gene lookup returns CDR1 SQVTM and CDR2 ANQGSEA. The CDR3 region has the DNA TGCAGCGTCAATACAGGGAGGAACACTGAAGCTTTCTTT. Its protein is CSVNTGRNTEAFF.

In nucleotides, the CDR3 is TGTGCCAGCAGTGAGGGGGGAAACACAGTTGAAGCTTTCTTT. It yields the protein CASSEGGNTVEAFF. The chain has TRBV6-1 and TRBJ1-1; tentatively, D is TRBD1 (5 bases). In germline, CDR1 is MNHNS, CDR2 SASEGT. The CDR3 length is 14 residues. Trimming took 3 bases from V and 7 from J, leaving 15 bases between them.

The chain recombines TRBV6-1 with TRBJ2-7, with D unclear. Germline V CDR1 and CDR2: MNHNS, SASEGT. CDR3 length equals 14 residues. Trimming took off 1 base at V and 3 bases at J, with 10 bases between the two ends. The CDR3 nucleotides read TGTGCCAGCAGTGAAGTGACCCGCGGCTACGAGCAGTACTTC. Protein product: CASSEVTRGYEQYF.

This clonotype was observed a few times. The chain uses TRBV27 and TRBJ2-1; D remains unclear. This CDR3 is built from 13 residues. V lost 5 bases to trimming and J lost 9 bases, with 14 bases between them. Germline CDR1 is MNHEY and CDR2 is SMNVEV (reference sequence). CDR3 loop: CASSARVVVEQFF. The CDR3 DNA reads as TGTGCCAGCAGTGCTCGGGTTGTGGTTGAGCAGTTCTTC.

The chain combines TRBV30 with TRBJ2-3; no firm D call. The CDR3 is 10 residues long. Germline CDR1 and CDR2: GTSNPN and SVGIG (reference sequence). V was pared by 1 base and J by 9 bases, with 5 bases between. CDR3 sequence: CAWSDQTQYF. The CDR3 bases are TGTGCCTGGAGTGACCAGACGCAGTATTTT.